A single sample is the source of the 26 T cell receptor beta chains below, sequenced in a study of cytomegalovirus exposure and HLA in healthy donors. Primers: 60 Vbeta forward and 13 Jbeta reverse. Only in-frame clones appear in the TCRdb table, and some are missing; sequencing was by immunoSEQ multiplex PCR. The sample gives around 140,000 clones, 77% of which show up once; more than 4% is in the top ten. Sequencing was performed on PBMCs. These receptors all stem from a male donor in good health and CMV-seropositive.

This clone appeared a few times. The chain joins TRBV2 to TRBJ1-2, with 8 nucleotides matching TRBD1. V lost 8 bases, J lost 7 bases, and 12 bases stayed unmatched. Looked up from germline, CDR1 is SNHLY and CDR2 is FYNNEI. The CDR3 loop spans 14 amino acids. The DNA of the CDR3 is TGTGCCAGCCTCAAGGACAGGGCAGCTGGTGGCTACACCTTC. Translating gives CASLKDRAAGGYTF.

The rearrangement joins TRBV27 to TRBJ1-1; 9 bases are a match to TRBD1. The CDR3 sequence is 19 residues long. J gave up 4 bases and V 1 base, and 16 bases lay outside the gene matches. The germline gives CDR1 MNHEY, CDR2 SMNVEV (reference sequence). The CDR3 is CASSLYPLGQGRGGTEAFF. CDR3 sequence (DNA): TGTGCCAGCAGTTTATACCCCCTCGGACAGGGGCGGGGTGGCACTGAAGCTTTCTTT.

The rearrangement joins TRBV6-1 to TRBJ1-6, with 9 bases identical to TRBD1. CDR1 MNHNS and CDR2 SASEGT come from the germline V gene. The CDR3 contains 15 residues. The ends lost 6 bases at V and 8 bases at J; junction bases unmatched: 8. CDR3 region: CASRETGGPDSPLHF. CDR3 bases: TGTGCCAGCAGAGAAACAGGGGGCCCAGATTCACCCCTCCACTTT.

The CDR3 here is CASGPISGSYNEQFF. The DNA for the CDR3 is TGTGCCAGCGGACCCATTAGCGGGAGTTACAATGAGCAGTTCTTC. The rearrangement uses TRBV27 and TRBJ2-1; TRBD2 matches at 9 bases. V lost 8 bases and J lost 4; bases outside the gene matches: 9. CDR3 length: 15 residues. Germline-derived CDR1 and CDR2 are MNHEY and SMNVEV (reference sequence).

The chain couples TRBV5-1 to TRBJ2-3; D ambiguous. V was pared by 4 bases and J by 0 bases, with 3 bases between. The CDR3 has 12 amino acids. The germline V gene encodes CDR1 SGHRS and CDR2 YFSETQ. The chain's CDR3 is CASSPSTDTQYF. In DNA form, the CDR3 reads TGCGCCAGCAGCCCTAGCACAGATACGCAGTATTTT.

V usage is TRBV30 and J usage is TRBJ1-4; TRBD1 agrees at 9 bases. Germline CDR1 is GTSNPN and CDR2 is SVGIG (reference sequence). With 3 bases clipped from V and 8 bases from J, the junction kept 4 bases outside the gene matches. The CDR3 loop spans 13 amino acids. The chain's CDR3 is CAWSDRGAEKLFF. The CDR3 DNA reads TGTGCCTGGAGCGACAGGGGGGCGGAAAAACTGTTTTTT.

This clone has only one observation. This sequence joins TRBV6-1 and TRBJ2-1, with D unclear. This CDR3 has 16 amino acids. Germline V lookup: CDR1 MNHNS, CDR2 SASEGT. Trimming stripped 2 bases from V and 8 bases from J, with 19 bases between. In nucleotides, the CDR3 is TGTGCCAGCAGTGAAAGCTGGCAATTGAGAACAGATGAGCAGTTCTTC. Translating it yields CASSESWQLRTDEQFF.

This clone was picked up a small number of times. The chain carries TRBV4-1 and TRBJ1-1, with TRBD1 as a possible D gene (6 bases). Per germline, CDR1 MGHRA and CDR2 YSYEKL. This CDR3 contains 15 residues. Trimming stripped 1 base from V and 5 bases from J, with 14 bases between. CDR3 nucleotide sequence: TGCGCCAGCAGCCAAGCCGGCGGGGGCAGGACTGAAGCTTTCTTT. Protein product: CASSQAGGGRTEAFF.

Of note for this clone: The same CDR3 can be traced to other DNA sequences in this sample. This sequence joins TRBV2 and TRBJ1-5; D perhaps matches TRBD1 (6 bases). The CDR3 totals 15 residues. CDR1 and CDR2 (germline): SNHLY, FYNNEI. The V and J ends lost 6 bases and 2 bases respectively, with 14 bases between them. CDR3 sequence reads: CASRGEGGGNQPQHF. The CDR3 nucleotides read TGTGCCAGCAGGGGGGAGGGGGGTGGCAATCAGCCCCAGCATTTT.

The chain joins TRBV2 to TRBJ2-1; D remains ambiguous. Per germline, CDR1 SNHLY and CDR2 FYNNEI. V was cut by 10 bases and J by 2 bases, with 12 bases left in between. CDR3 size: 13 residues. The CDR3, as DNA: TGTGCCACCCGGCAGGTTCCCTACAATGAGCAGTTCTTC. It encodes CATRQVPYNEQFF. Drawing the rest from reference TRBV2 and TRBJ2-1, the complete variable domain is EPEVTQTPSHQVTQMGQEVILRCVPISNHLYFYWYRQILGQKVEFLVSFYNNEISEKSEIFDDQFSVERPDGSNFTLKIRSTKLEDSAMYFCATRQVPYNEQFFGPGTRLTVL.

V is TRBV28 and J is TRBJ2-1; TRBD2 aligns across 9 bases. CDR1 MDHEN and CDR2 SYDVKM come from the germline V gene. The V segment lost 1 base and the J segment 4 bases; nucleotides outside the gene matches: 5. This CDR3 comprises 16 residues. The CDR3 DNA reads TGTGCCAGCAGTTTATCGGCGGGAGGGTCTTACAATGAGCAGTTCTTC. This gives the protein CASSLSAGGSYNEQFF.

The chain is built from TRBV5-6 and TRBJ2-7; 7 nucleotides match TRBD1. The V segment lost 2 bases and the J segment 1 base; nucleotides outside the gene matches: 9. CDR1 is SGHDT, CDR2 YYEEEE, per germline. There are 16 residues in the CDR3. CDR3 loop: CASSFLGTAISYEQYF. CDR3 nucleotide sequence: TGTGCCAGCAGCTTCCTTGGGACAGCTATTTCCTACGAGCAGTACTTC.

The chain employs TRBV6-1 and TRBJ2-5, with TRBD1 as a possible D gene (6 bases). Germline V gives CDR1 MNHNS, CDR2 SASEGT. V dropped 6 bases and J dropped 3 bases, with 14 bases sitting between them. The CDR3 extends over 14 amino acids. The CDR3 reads CASRRDIGEETQYF. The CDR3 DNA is TGTGCCAGCAGGAGGGACATCGGGGAAGAGACCCAGTACTTC.

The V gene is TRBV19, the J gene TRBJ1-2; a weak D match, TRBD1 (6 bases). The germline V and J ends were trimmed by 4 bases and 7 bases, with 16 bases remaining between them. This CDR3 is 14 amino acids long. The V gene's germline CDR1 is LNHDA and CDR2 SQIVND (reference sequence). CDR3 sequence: CASSRDRDKGGYTF. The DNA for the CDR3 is TGTGCCAGTAGTAGAGACCGGGACAAAGGTGGCTACACCTTC.

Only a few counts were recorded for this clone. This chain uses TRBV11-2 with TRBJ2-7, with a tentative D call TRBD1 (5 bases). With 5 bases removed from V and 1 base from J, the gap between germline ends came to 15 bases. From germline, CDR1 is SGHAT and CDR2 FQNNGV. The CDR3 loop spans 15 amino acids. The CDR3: CASSTTRGKSYEQYF. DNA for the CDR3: TGTGCCAGCAGCACTACAAGGGGAAAATCCTACGAGCAGTACTTC.

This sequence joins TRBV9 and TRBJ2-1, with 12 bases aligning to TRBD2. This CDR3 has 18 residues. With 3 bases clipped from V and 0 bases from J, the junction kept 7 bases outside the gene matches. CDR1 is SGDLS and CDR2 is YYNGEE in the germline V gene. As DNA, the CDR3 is TGTGCCAGCAGCGAAGGACTAGCGGGATCAAGCTCCTACAATGAGCAGTTCTTC. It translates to CASSEGLAGSSSYNEQFF.

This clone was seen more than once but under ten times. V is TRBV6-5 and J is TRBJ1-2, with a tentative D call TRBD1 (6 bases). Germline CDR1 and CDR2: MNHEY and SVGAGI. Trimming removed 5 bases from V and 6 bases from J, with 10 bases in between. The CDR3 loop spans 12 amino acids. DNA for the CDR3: TGTGCCAGCAGTACAGGGATGAATGGCTACACCTTC. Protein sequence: CASSTGMNGYTF.

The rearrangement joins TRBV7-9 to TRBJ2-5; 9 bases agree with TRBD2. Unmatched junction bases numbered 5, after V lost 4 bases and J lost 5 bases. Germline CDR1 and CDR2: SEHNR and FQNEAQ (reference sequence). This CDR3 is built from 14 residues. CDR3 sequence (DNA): TGTGCCAGCAGCTCAAGCGGGGGGAAGGAGACCCAGTACTTC. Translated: CASSSSGGKETQYF.

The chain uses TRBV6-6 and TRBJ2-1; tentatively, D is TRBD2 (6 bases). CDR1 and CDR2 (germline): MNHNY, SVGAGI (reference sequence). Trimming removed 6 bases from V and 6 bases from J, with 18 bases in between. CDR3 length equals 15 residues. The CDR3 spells CASRSRDWLFNEQFF. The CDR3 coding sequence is TGTGCCAGCAGGTCCCGGGACTGGCTCTTCAATGAGCAGTTCTTC.

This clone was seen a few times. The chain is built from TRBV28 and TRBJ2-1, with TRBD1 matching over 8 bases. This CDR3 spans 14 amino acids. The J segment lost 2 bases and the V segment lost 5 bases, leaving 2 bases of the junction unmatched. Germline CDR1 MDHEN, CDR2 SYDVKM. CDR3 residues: CASSVTGAYNEQFF. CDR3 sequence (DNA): TGTGCCAGCAGTGTGACAGGGGCCTACAATGAGCAGTTCTTC.

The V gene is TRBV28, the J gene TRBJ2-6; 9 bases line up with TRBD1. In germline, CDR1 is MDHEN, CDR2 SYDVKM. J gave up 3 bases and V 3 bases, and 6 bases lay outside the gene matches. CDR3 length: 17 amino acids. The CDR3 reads CASSLLQGAGGANVLTF. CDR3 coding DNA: TGTGCCAGCAGTTTGTTACAGGGGGCGGGTGGGGCCAACGTCCTGACTTTC.

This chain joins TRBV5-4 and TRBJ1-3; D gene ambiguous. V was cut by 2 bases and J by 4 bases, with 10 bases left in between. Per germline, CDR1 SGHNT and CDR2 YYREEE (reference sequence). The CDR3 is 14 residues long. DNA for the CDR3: TGTGCCAGCAGCTTATTTAGGGAGGGAAACACCATATATTTT. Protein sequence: CASSLFREGNTIYF. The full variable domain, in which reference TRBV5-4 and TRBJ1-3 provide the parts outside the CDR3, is ETGVTQSPTHLIKTRGQQVTLRCSSQSGHNTVSWYQQALGQGPQFIFQYYREEENGRGNFPPRFSGLQFPNYSSELNVNALELDDSALYLCASSLFREGNTIYFGEGSWLTVV.

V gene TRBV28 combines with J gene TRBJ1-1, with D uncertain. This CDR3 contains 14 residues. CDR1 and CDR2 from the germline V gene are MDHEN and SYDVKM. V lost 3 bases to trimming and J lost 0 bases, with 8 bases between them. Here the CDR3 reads CASSLPELNTEAFF. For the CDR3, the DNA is TGTGCCAGCAGTTTGCCAGAACTGAACACTGAAGCTTTCTTT.

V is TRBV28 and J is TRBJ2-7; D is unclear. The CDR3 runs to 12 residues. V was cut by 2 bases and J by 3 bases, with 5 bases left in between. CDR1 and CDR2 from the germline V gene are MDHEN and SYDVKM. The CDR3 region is CASSLRSYEQYF. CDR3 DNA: TGTGCCAGCAGTTTACGCAGCTACGAGCAGTACTTC.

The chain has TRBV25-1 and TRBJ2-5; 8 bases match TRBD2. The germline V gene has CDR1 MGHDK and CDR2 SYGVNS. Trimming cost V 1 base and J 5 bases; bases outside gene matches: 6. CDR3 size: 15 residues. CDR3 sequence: CASSESTRLAETQYF. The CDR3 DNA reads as TGTGCCAGCAGTGAATCCACCCGACTAGCGGAGACCCAGTACTTC. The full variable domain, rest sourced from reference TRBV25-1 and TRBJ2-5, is EADIYQTPRYLVIGTGKKITLECSQTMGHDKMYWYQQDPGMELHLIHYSYGVNSTEKGDLSSESTVSRIRTEHFPLTLESARPSHTSQYLCASSESTRLAETQYFGPGTRLLVL.

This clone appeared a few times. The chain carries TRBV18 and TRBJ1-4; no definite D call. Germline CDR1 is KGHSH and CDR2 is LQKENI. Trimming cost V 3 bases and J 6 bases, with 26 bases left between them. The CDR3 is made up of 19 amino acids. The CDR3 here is CASSPSGTSAHSSDEKLFF. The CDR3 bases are TGTGCCAGCTCACCGAGCGGAACCTCAGCTCATTCGTCGGATGAAAAACTGTTTTTT. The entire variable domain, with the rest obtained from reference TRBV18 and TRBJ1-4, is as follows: NAGVMQNPRHLVRRRGQEARLRCSPMKGHSHVYWYRQLPEEGLKFMVYLQKENIIDESGMPKERFSAEFPKEGPSILRIQQVVRGDSAAYFCASSPSGTSAHSSDEKLFFGSGTQLSVL.